Below are 10 T cell receptor beta chains sequenced from a single sample in a study of read filtering for tumor transcriptome and immune sequencing. Molecular barcoded adaptors covering alpha/delta and beta/gamma chains were used on approximately 400 ng RNA. One entry per CDR3 protein results from TCRdb running MiXCR on the reads. The sample contains roughly 82,000 distinct CDR3 sequences, about 12% of which appear only once. Sequencing input: a population of CD138-negative cells sorted from bone marrow. The receptors stem from a donor over 35 with multiple myeloma.

This clonotype was found many times. The chain has TRBV18 and TRBJ1-5; no clear D gene. This CDR3 spans 13 amino acids. V was pared by 5 bases and J by 5 bases, with 10 bases between. Germline CDR1 KGHSH, CDR2 LQKENI. The CDR3 DNA follows: TGTGCCAGCTCAGCACGACAAGATCAGCCCCAGCATTTT. Its translation: CASSARQDQPQHF.

This clonotype was recorded at least ten times. The chain recombines TRBV5-4 with TRBJ2-1, with 14 bases identical to TRBD2. J was trimmed by 7 bases and V by 5 bases; bases with no gene match: 8. The CDR3 contains 16 residues. Germline values: CDR1 SGHNT, CDR2 YYREEE (reference sequence). The CDR3 reads CASRKGGLAGANEQFF. In DNA, the CDR3 is TGTGCCAGCAGGAAGGGGGGACTAGCGGGAGCAAATGAGCAGTTCTTC.

In the case of this clonotype: A read error may be the cause here, since a much bigger clone is one base away. This chain joins TRBV5-5 and TRBJ1-5; 7 bases line up with TRBD1. The germline gives CDR1 SGHKS, CDR2 YYEKEE (reference sequence). The CDR3 loop spans 15 amino acids. This CDR3 reads CASSLEGGGYQSQHF. In nucleotides, the CDR3 is TGCGCCAGCAGCTTGGAGGGAGGGGGCTATCAGTCCCAGCATTTT.

Many counts were recorded for this clonotype. The rearrangement links TRBV5-6 to TRBJ1-2; no definite D call. V was cut by 3 bases and J by 5 bases, with 17 bases left in between. The CDR3 is made up of 15 amino acids. Germline CDR1 is SGHDT and CDR2 is YYEEEE. Here the CDR3 reads CASSWPGRASYGYTF. The DNA of the CDR3 is TGTGCCAGCAGCTGGCCGGGGAGGGCCTCATATGGCTACACCTTC.

To note about this clonotype: This may be a read error, as it is one base from a much larger clone. This chain uses TRBV6-5 with TRBJ2-1, with 11 bases lining up with TRBD2. The CDR3 totals 15 residues. The junction had 8 bases not matched to a gene; V was cut back by 8 bases and J by 5 bases. Germline CDR1 and CDR2: MNHEY and SVGAGI. The CDR3 sequence: CASGPGTSGHNEQFF. CDR3 nucleotide sequence: TGTGCCAGCGGGCCCGGGACTAGCGGCCACAATGAGCAGTTCTTC.

The genes are TRBV5-1 and TRBJ2-3, with D possibly matching TRBD2 (5 bases). This CDR3 comprises 12 residues. Looked up from germline, CDR1 is SGHRS and CDR2 is YFSETQ. Trimming took 6 bases from V and 4 from J, leaving 9 bases between them. The CDR3 here is CASTAESDTQYF. The CDR3 DNA reads as TGCGCCAGCACAGCGGAGTCAGATACGCAGTATTTT.

This clonotype was observed a handful of times. With a much larger clone just one base away, this may be a read error. V and J are TRBV7-6 and TRBJ1-1; D gene unclear. V lost 6 bases, J lost 4 bases, and 24 bases lay in between. This CDR3 comprises 17 residues. Germline assignment: CDR1 SGHVS and CDR2 FNYEAQ. CDR3 amino acids: CASSPRSERGRGTEAFF. As DNA, the CDR3 is TGTGCCAGCAGTCCCCGAAGCGAGAGAGGTAGAGGCACTGAAGCTTTCTTT. Full variable domain (remainder filled in from reference TRBV7-6 and TRBJ1-1): GAGVSQSPRYKVTKRGQDVALRCDPISGHVSLYWYRQALGQGPEFLTYFNYEAQQDKSGLPNDRFSAERPEGSISTLTIQRTEQRDSAMYRCASSPRSERGRGTEAFFGQGTRLTVV.

This clonotype was seen many times. CDR3 in DNA: TGCAGTGTCACCACAGGGGTTAACACTGAAGCTTTCTTT. Amino acids: CSVTTGVNTEAFF. This chain uses TRBV20-1 with TRBJ1-1; 7 bases line up with TRBD1. Germline V gives CDR1 DFQATT, CDR2 SNEGSKA (reference sequence). J gave up 2 bases and V 7 bases, and 7 bases lay outside the gene matches. The CDR3 is 13 residues long.

This clonotype has a count of ten or more. This rearrangement joins TRBV29-1 to TRBJ2-1; TRBD2 aligns across 8 bases. The CDR3 runs to 14 residues. J gave up 1 base and V 7 bases, and 6 bases lay outside the gene matches. Germline lookup yields CDR1 SQVTM and CDR2 ANQGSEA. The chain's CDR3 is CSGERGQSYNEQFF. CDR3 sequence (DNA): TGCAGCGGTGAGCGGGGGCAATCCTACAATGAGCAGTTCTTC.

This clonotype was detected ten times or more. The CDR3 loop reads CASLKPKSNTGELFF. CDR3 in DNA: TGTGCCAGCCTCAAGCCGAAAAGCAACACCGGGGAGCTGTTTTTT. The V and J genes are TRBV28 and TRBJ2-2; D remains ambiguous. The CDR3 consists of 15 residues. Germline V CDR1 and CDR2: MDHEN, SYDVKM. Deletions cut 8 bases from V and 2 bases from J, with 15 bases between.